The 18 T cell receptor beta chains below all came from one sample that was sequenced in a study of vaccination effects on CD4 cells after COVID-19 (dated by TCRdb to 2021 to 2024). Their cognate antigens are unknown. Library preparation used the immunoSEQ multiplex PCR assay. Entries here come from immuneACCESS through TCRdb and include only in-frame sequences with V and J called. Some clones fail to appear in such tables; in the studies checked, an unresolved V gene covers under half of the shortfall, and the cause of the remainder is unknown. The sample data list fewer than 80,000 clones, and over 70% of these were observed just once. The ten top clones hold less than 2% of the sample. In the ViraFEST assay, PBMC were stimulated with viral peptide pools, and TCR sequencing was then used to find antigen-specific CD4+ T cell clonotypes based on their expansion. After 10 to 11 days of culture, CD4+ T cells were isolated with the EasySep CD4+ T cell isolation kit. Each participant got two doses of an mRNA SARS-CoV-2 vaccine, either BNT162b2 or mRNA-1273.

Sequences were derived from CD4+ T cells from PBMCs cultured with HCoV-229E spike peptides, sampled after COVID-19 vaccination. The cell subset or site label, read with the paper, signifies: HCoV-229E spike overlapping peptide pool stimulation. The receptor set was obtained from a human donor who received a COVID-19 vaccine.

This clone was recorded once. The chain uses TRBV12-3 or TRBV12-4 and TRBJ2-1; TRBD1 might be the D (5 bases). CDR3 length: 13 amino acids. Trimming took off 9 bases at V and 1 base at J, with 10 bases between the two ends. In DNA, the CDR3 is TGTGCCAGTCGACAGCAATCCTACAATGAGCAGTTCTTC. Residues: CASRQQSYNEQFF.

The chain links TRBV4-3 to TRBJ2-2; perhaps TRBD1 as D (5 bases). Germline values: CDR1 LGHNA, CDR2 YSLEER. V lost 1 base, J lost 4 bases, and 13 bases lay in between. This CDR3 has 16 amino acids. CDR3: CASSQGPTGVTGELFF. The DNA of the CDR3 is TGCGCCAGCAGCCAAGGTCCTACAGGCGTCACCGGGGAGCTGTTTTTT.

V and J are TRBV24-1 and TRBJ1-2; tentative D call: TRBD1 (5 bases). Between the trimmed V and J ends, which lost 4 bases and 4 bases, there was a span of 12 bases. The CDR3 extends over 14 amino acids. The V gene's germline CDR1 is KGHDR and CDR2 SFDVKD. CDR3 sequence (DNA): TGTGCCACCAGTGAAGACAGCTCCTTCTATGGCTACACCTTC. Translation gives CATSEDSSFYGYTF.

V gene TRBV10-1 combines with J gene TRBJ1-5; no clear D gene. The germline V gene has CDR1 WNHNN and CDR2 SYGVQD (reference sequence). The length of the CDR3 is 13 residues. V dropped 3 bases and J dropped 4 bases, with 7 bases sitting between them. CDR3 region: CASSDTGNQPQHF. CDR3 in DNA: TGCGCCAGCAGTGACACTGGTAATCAGCCCCAGCATTTT.

The chain carries TRBV18 and TRBJ1-1; no definite D call. V was shortened by 3 bases and J by 9 bases, with 14 bases between the two germline ends. CDR1 and CDR2 (germline): KGHSH, LQKENI. The CDR3 sequence is 13 residues long. CDR3 DNA sequence: TGTGCCAGCTCACCTCCCTTTTTGGTGCAAGCTTTCTTT. Translation: CASSPPFLVQAFF.

The rearrangement joins TRBV18 to TRBJ2-1; possible D gene TRBD2, 6 bases. CDR3 length equals 15 residues. Deletions cut 5 bases from V and 5 bases from J, with 16 bases between. Germline V CDR1 and CDR2: KGHSH, LQKENI. The chain's CDR3 is CASSFRRGEDNEQFF. The CDR3 nucleotides are TGTGCCAGCTCATTTCGGAGGGGAGAGGACAATGAGCAGTTCTTC.

The chain combines TRBV6-5 with TRBJ1-6; the match to TRBD1 covers 9 bases. This CDR3 has 16 amino acids. Germline V CDR1 and CDR2: MNHEY, SVGAGI. V lost 4 bases, J lost 10 bases, and 11 bases stayed unmatched. The CDR3 loop reads CASSSTWGQGSSPLHF. The CDR3 coding sequence is TGTGCCAGCAGTTCCACGTGGGGACAGGGTTCCTCACCCCTCCACTTT.

The chain carries TRBV2 and TRBJ1-5, with D uncertain. The CDR3 sequence is 14 residues long. The V gene's germline CDR1 is SNHLY and CDR2 FYNNEI. V was pared by 2 bases and J by 3 bases, with 8 bases between. In DNA, the CDR3 is TGTGCCAGCAGTGAAAGACGGCTCAATCAGCCCCAGCATTTT. Translation: CASSERRLNQPQHF. The variable domain in full, with the rest retrieved from reference TRBV2 and TRBJ1-5, is EPEVTQTPSHQVTQMGQEVILRCVPISNHLYFYWYRQILGQKVEFLVSFYNNEISEKSEIFDDQFSVERPDGSNFTLKIRSTKLEDSAMYFCASSERRLNQPQHFGDGTRLSIL.

The chain has TRBV5-1 and TRBJ1-3; the D gene is possibly TRBD1 (5 bases). Trimming took off 5 bases at V and 2 bases at J, with 23 bases between the two ends. CDR1 and CDR2 (germline): SGHRS, YFSETQ. The CDR3 loop spans 18 amino acids. For the CDR3, the DNA is TGCGCCAGCAGTAACAGTCCTCCAGGGTATTCTGCTGGAAACACCATATATTTT. Protein: CASSNSPPGYSAGNTIYF.

The rearrangement uses TRBV5-1 and TRBJ2-5, with TRBD2 identical over 14 bases. The CDR3 extends over 17 amino acids. Germline values: CDR1 SGHRS, CDR2 YFSETQ. Trimming at V came to 2 bases and at J to 4 bases, leaving 7 bases not matched to a gene. The CDR3 nucleotides read TGCGCCAGCAGCTTCCGGACTAGCGGGGGGTCCGGAGAGACCCAGTACTTC. This codes for CASSFRTSGGSGETQYF.

This chain uses TRBV7-2 with TRBJ2-3; a weak D match, TRBD2 (7 bases). Trimming took 5 bases from V and 9 from J, leaving 18 bases between them. CDR1 SGHTA and CDR2 FQGNSA come from the germline V gene. CDR3 size: 14 residues. CDR3 in amino acids: CASSPGGGRETQYF. Written as DNA, the CDR3 is TGTGCCAGCAGCCCCGGCGGGGGCCGCGAGACGCAGTATTTT.

The V gene is TRBV7-9, the J gene TRBJ1-6, with unresolved D. Deletions cut 1 base from V and 8 bases from J, with 6 bases between. Germline V gene data show CDR1 as SEHNR and CDR2 as FQNEAQ (reference sequence). The CDR3 is 13 residues long. In nucleotides, the CDR3 is TGTGCCAGCAGCTTAGGATCGGATTCACCCCTCCACTTT. Protein product: CASSLGSDSPLHF.

The J gene is TRBJ2-3, the V gene TRBV27; D uncertain. The CDR3 extends over 14 amino acids. In germline, CDR1 is MNHEY, CDR2 SMNVEV (reference sequence). Trimming shortened V by 2 bases and J by 5 bases, and 11 bases separated the two germline ends. The CDR3 loop reads CASSLQSHKDTQYF. CDR3 DNA: TGTGCCAGCAGTTTACAATCCCATAAAGATACGCAGTATTTT.

The rearrangement links TRBV18 to TRBJ2-2; weak D call: TRBD1 (6 bases). This CDR3 has 16 amino acids. Germline V gives CDR1 KGHSH, CDR2 LQKENI. V was trimmed by 3 bases and J by 0 bases, leaving 11 bases between them. CDR3 sequence (DNA): TGTGCCAGCTCACCGGGCGCAGGGGCGAACACCGGGGAGCTGTTTTTT. Translating it yields CASSPGAGANTGELFF.

The chain joins TRBV7-9 to TRBJ1-5, with D unclear. Germline V CDR1 and CDR2: SEHNR, FQNEAQ (reference sequence). There are 13 residues in the CDR3. V was pared by 6 bases and J by 7 bases, with 13 bases between. The CDR3 here is CASSPKGYQPQHF. The CDR3 DNA reads TGTGCCAGCAGTCCAAAAGGTTACCAGCCCCAGCATTTT.

This clone has only a few counts. The chain joins TRBV6-5 to TRBJ2-3; D is unresolved. Germline-derived CDR1 and CDR2 are MNHEY and SVGAGI. The V end was cut by 6 bases, the J end by 0 bases, with 13 bases between. The CDR3 totals 15 residues. The CDR3 region has the DNA TGTGCCAGCAGCAACAGCGTACGTAGCACAGATACGCAGTATTTT. Protein product: CASSNSVRSTDTQYF.

The V and J genes are TRBV28 and TRBJ2-3, with a possible D match to TRBD1 (8 bases). V was shortened by 7 bases and J by 5 bases, with 13 bases between the two germline ends. Per the germline V gene, CDR1 is MDHEN and CDR2 is SYDVKM. The CDR3 spans 13 residues. CDR3 in DNA: TGTGCCAGCAAACAGGGGGGGAAAGATACGCAGTATTTT. Translated: CASKQGGKDTQYF.

This sequence joins TRBV30 and TRBJ2-1; the D is unclear. Germline CDR1 reads GTSNPN; CDR2 reads SVGIG (reference sequence). The CDR3 runs to 13 residues. Trimming removed 0 bases at V and 6 bases at J, with 9 bases between. The CDR3 sequence: CAWSVEFSNEQFF. DNA for the CDR3: TGTGCCTGGAGTGTTGAGTTTAGCAATGAGCAGTTCTTC.